This entry lists 31 T cell receptor beta chains sequenced from one sample in a study of blood T cell repertoires in COVID-19. The method was immunoSEQ multiplex PCR; TCRdb's version includes in-frame clones alone and lacks a portion of them. In the table there are approximately 100,000 clones, approximately 80% of which are singletons. The sample taken for sequencing was peripheral blood. The receptors here all came from a human donor in a cohort sampled during active COVID-19.

This chain connects TRBV28 to TRBJ1-6; perhaps TRBD1 as D (6 bases). This CDR3 region has 17 residues. Trimming took 1 base from V and 7 from J, leaving 17 bases between them. The V gene's germline CDR1 is MDHEN and CDR2 SYDVKM. CDR3 loop: CASSLLAETRGNSPLHF. CDR3 coding DNA: TGTGCCAGCAGTTTATTGGCGGAGACGAGGGGGAATTCACCCCTCCACTTT.

This clone was seen a single time. The V gene is TRBV7-8, the J gene TRBJ2-7; 7 bases line up with TRBD2. Losses at the gene ends were 5 bases for V and 5 bases for J; bases not matched to a gene: 9. The germline CDR1 and CDR2 sequences are SGHVS and FQNEAQ. The CDR3 loop spans 14 amino acids. The CDR3 here is CASSPGGTGHEQYF. The CDR3 DNA reads as TGTGCCAGCAGCCCCGGGGGGACCGGGCACGAGCAGTACTTC.

The chain joins TRBV2 to TRBJ2-1; 7 bases agree with TRBD2. Unmatched junction bases numbered 9, after V lost 8 bases and J lost 5 bases. Germline V lookup: CDR1 SNHLY, CDR2 FYNNEI. The CDR3 consists of 14 residues. CDR3 nucleotides: TGTGCCAGCGAGCAGAGCGGGACCAACAATGAGCAGTTCTTC. It yields the protein CASEQSGTNNEQFF.

The chain has TRBV6-2 or TRBV6-3 and TRBJ1-2, with a weak D call TRBD1 (5 bases). V lost 0 bases, J lost 5 bases, and 10 bases lay in between. The V gene's germline CDR1 is MNHEY and CDR2 SVGEGT. CDR3 length: 14 amino acids. The CDR3 DNA follows: TGTGCCAGCAGTTACTCGTCCAGGGCATATGGCTACACCTTC. This gives the protein CASSYSSRAYGYTF.

This clone has only a few counts. This chain connects TRBV5-4 to TRBJ2-1; 10 nucleotides align to TRBD2. V lost 3 bases and J lost 4; bases outside the gene matches: 7. CDR3 size: 16 residues. Germline CDR1 is SGHNT and CDR2 is YYREEE (reference sequence). The CDR3 protein is CASSSSSGSLYNEQFF. The CDR3 nucleotides are TGTGCCAGCAGCTCATCTAGCGGGAGTTTGTACAATGAGCAGTTCTTC.

The chain uses TRBV6-5 and TRBJ2-3; 8 bases are shared with TRBD2. CDR1 is MNHEY and CDR2 is SVGAGI in the germline V gene. J lost 4 bases, V lost 5 bases, and 5 bases had no gene match. The CDR3 has 14 amino acids. The CDR3 sequence is CASSRGGPSDTQYF. CDR3 DNA: TGTGCCAGCAGTCGGGGGGGGCCTTCAGATACGCAGTATTTT.

This clone is a singleton in its sample. The chain uses TRBV18 and TRBJ1-3; D unresolved. Germline V gene sequence: CDR1 KGHSH, CDR2 LQKENI. The CDR3 is made up of 16 amino acids. Trimming removed 8 bases at V and 0 bases at J, with 17 bases between. The CDR3 here is CASLRDGLSSGNTIYF. The CDR3 nucleotides read TGTGCCAGCCTTCGCGACGGACTGAGCTCTGGAAACACCATATATTTT.

The chain combines TRBV6-5 with TRBJ1-2; TRBD1 agrees at 11 bases. The CDR3 spans 16 residues. Trimming cost V 2 bases and J 4 bases; bases outside gene matches: 6. Per the germline V gene, CDR1 is MNHEY and CDR2 is SVGAGI. The CDR3: CASSYVRTGGGYGYTF. CDR3 DNA: TGTGCCAGCAGTTACGTTAGGACAGGGGGCGGCTATGGCTACACCTTC.

The J gene is TRBJ2-7, the V gene TRBV9; TRBD2 matches at 9 bases. The CDR3 spans 14 residues. The germline gives CDR1 SGDLS, CDR2 YYNGEE. The V and J ends lost 2 bases and 5 bases, in that order; junction bases with no gene match: 5. The CDR3 sequence: CASSVAGGFDEQYF. CDR3 sequence (DNA): TGTGCCAGCAGCGTCGCGGGAGGGTTCGACGAGCAGTACTTC.

The CDR3 coding sequence is TGTGCCAGCAGCGGCGTCGGGACAGGGGGCGGAACCTATGGCTACACCTTC. Translating it yields CASSGVGTGGGTYGYTF. The chain carries TRBV9 and TRBJ1-2; 12 nucleotides agree with TRBD1. The V segment lost 3 bases and the J segment 4 bases; nucleotides outside the gene matches: 10. The CDR3 runs to 17 residues. CDR1 and CDR2 from the germline V gene are SGDLS and YYNGEE.

The rearrangement links TRBV27 to TRBJ2-1; 10 bases are shared with TRBD2. V gave up 6 bases and J gave up 5 bases; unmatched junction bases: 4. Germline CDR1 is MNHEY and CDR2 is SMNVEV (reference sequence). The CDR3 has 14 amino acids. The CDR3 nucleotides read TGTGCCAGCAGCACAGCGGGGGGGGACAATGAGCAGTTCTTC. Translating gives CASSTAGGDNEQFF.

The V gene is TRBV4-3, the J gene TRBJ2-7, with a weak D call TRBD2 (6 bases). CDR3 length: 15 amino acids. Per germline, CDR1 LGHNA and CDR2 YSLEER. V lost 0 bases and J 4 bases, leaving 13 bases between the germline ends. The CDR3 sequence: CASSQDLSGWYEQYF. In DNA form, the CDR3 reads TGCGCCAGCAGCCAAGACCTTAGCGGATGGTACGAGCAGTACTTC.

Regarding this clone: This CDR3 is also generated by other DNA sequences in the sample. The chain uses TRBV5-1 and TRBJ1-1, with D possibly being TRBD1 (6 bases). The V end was cut by 0 bases, the J end by 9 bases, with 12 bases between. Looked up from germline, CDR1 is SGHRS and CDR2 is YFSETQ. The CDR3 length is 13 residues. The CDR3 here is CASSLGQGQQAFF. For the CDR3, the DNA is TGCGCCAGCAGCTTGGGTCAGGGACAACAAGCTTTCTTT.

The rearrangement uses TRBV5-8 and TRBJ1-1; D is uncertain. With 5 bases removed from V and 5 bases from J, the gap between germline ends came to 4 bases. The CDR3 extends over 10 amino acids. In germline, CDR1 is SGHTS, CDR2 YDEGEE. DNA of the CDR3: TGTGCCAGCAGATTAACTGAAGCTTTCTTT. Amino acids: CASRLTEAFF. The variable domain in full, completed from reference TRBV5-8 and TRBJ1-1, reads EAGVTQSPTHLIKTRGQQATLRCSPISGHTSVYWYQQALGLGLQFLLWYDEGEERNRGNFPPRFSGRQFPNYSSELNVNALELEDSALYLCASRLTEAFFGQGTRLTVV.

CDR3: CASSLSAGAWDEQYF. In DNA form, the CDR3 reads TGTGCCAGCAGCCTATCCGCGGGGGCTTGGGACGAGCAGTACTTC. The chain combines TRBV5-4 with TRBJ2-7; the D gene is possibly TRBD2 (7 bases). This CDR3 spans 15 amino acids. V lost 4 bases and J lost 5, with 19 bases in between. Per germline, CDR1 SGHNT and CDR2 YYREEE (reference sequence).

Here the CDR3 DNA reads TGTGCCAGCAGCCCACAGCAAGCCTATGGCTACACCTTC. It is translated as CASSPQQAYGYTF. The chain recombines TRBV27 with TRBJ1-2; D remains unclear. This CDR3 spans 13 amino acids. V was cut by 6 bases and J by 4 bases, with 12 bases left in between. Germline CDR1 is MNHEY and CDR2 is SMNVEV (reference sequence).

The gene calls are TRBV19 and TRBJ2-6, with D possibly TRBD1 on 7 matching bases. The CDR3 loop spans 19 amino acids. V lost 5 bases, J lost 2 bases, and 22 bases lay in between. Germline V gives CDR1 LNHDA, CDR2 SQIVND (reference sequence). For the CDR3, the DNA is TGTGCCAGTAGTGCGTCTTCGGGACAGACTAGGACTGGGGCCAACGTCCTGACTTTC. This translates into CASSASSGQTRTGANVLTF.

J is TRBJ1-2 and V is TRBV5-1, with a possible D match to TRBD1 (5 bases). Trimming cost V 2 bases and J 0 bases, with 8 bases left between them. Germline V gene data show CDR1 as SGHRS and CDR2 as YFSETQ. CDR3 length equals 14 residues. Written as DNA, the CDR3 is TGCGCCAGCAGCTTCAGGGAAACTAACTATGGCTACACCTTC. This translates into CASSFRETNYGYTF.

This clone was detected many times. The genes are TRBV6-5 and TRBJ2-7, with D perhaps matching TRBD1 (6 bases). V gave up 6 bases and J gave up 3 bases, with 15 bases separating them. The germline V gene encodes CDR1 MNHEY and CDR2 SVGAGI. This CDR3 has 14 residues. As DNA, the CDR3 is TGTGCCAGCAGCTTGGAGAACAGGGACTACGAGCAGTACTTC. Residues: CASSLENRDYEQYF.

V is TRBV5-1 and J is TRBJ2-1, with TRBD1 matching over 7 bases. The CDR3 is 16 amino acids. Germline CDR1 SGHRS, CDR2 YFSETQ. Trimming cost V 4 bases and J 2 bases; bases outside gene matches: 9. CDR3 nucleotide sequence: TGCGCCAGCAGCGCGTATTCCGGGACAGCCTACAATGAGCAGTTCTTC. Protein sequence: CASSAYSGTAYNEQFF.

The J gene is TRBJ2-7, the V gene TRBV28; 9 bases line up with TRBD2. CDR1 is MDHEN, CDR2 SYDVKM, per germline. Unmatched junction bases numbered 3, after V lost 3 bases and J lost 0 bases. The CDR3 covers 15 residues. CDR3 sequence: CASSLSGRSSYEQYF. The CDR3 DNA follows: TGTGCCAGCAGTTTGAGCGGGAGGAGCTCCTACGAGCAGTACTTC.

The genes are TRBV9 and TRBJ2-5, with D tentatively TRBD1 (6 bases). With 2 bases removed from V and 1 base from J, the gap between germline ends came to 12 bases. The CDR3 has 15 amino acids. The germline V gene encodes CDR1 SGDLS and CDR2 YYNGEE. CDR3 coding DNA: TGTGCCAGCAGCGTGGGGGCTAACCCCCAAGAGACCCAGTACTTC. Protein: CASSVGANPQETQYF.

CDR3 sequence reads: CASSPRTQGAGNTIYF. The CDR3 DNA reads as TGTGCCAGCTCACCGAGAACACAGGGGGCTGGAAACACCATATATTTT. The V gene is TRBV18, the J gene TRBJ1-3, with TRBD1 matching 8 bases. Germline lookup yields CDR1 KGHSH and CDR2 LQKENI. J gave up 2 bases and V 3 bases, and 6 bases lay outside the gene matches. The CDR3 is made up of 16 amino acids.

The chain employs TRBV25-1 and TRBJ1-2, with D unclear. Germline V gene data show CDR1 as MGHDK and CDR2 as SYGVNS. CDR3 length: 15 residues. V was pared by 2 bases and J by 1 base, with 11 bases between. CDR3 amino acids: CASSEPGQINYGYTF. CDR3 sequence (DNA): TGTGCCAGCAGTGAACCTGGCCAGATTAACTATGGCTACACCTTC.

The chain employs TRBV10-3 and TRBJ2-7; 7 bases match TRBD1. Trimming removed 3 bases from V and 4 bases from J; junction bases left unmatched: 6. The CDR3 is 14 residues long. Germline V gives CDR1 ENHRY, CDR2 SYGVKD. In DNA, the CDR3 is TGTGCCATCAGTGAATCGGACAGGATGTACGAGCAGTACTTC. This sequence encodes CAISESDRMYEQYF.

The chain links TRBV3-1 (or the pseudogene TRBV3-2) to TRBJ2-5; TRBD2 matches 7 bases. Per the germline V gene, CDR1 is LGHDT and CDR2 is YNNKEL (reference sequence). The V gene end was trimmed by 4 bases and the J gene end by 4 bases; junction bases not matched to a gene: 15. The CDR3 is 17 residues long. The CDR3 loop is CASSLGFGGGPRETQYF. The DNA for the CDR3 is TGTGCCAGCAGCCTAGGATTTGGGGGAGGGCCGAGAGAGACCCAGTACTTC.

The chain combines TRBV5-1 with TRBJ1-1; 10 positions agree with TRBD1. The ends lost 4 bases at V and 2 bases at J; junction bases unmatched: 11. The CDR3 is made up of 17 amino acids. The V gene's germline CDR1 is SGHRS and CDR2 YFSETQ. The CDR3 DNA follows: TGCGCCAGCAGCGAATGGGACAGGGGACTTCTTAACACTGAAGCTTTCTTT. It yields the protein CASSEWDRGLLNTEAFF.

V is TRBV4-1 and J is TRBJ1-1, with no clear D. The germline V gene encodes CDR1 MGHRA and CDR2 YSYEKL. The germline V and J ends were trimmed by 3 bases and 5 bases, with 19 bases remaining between them. The CDR3 length is 16 residues. Here the CDR3 DNA reads TGCGCCAGCAGCCAGGCCCTACCGGACTCTAGGACTGAAGCTTTCTTT. Amino acid sequence: CASSQALPDSRTEAFF.

The rearrangement joins TRBV6-2 or TRBV6-3 to TRBJ2-2; 7 bases are a match to TRBD1. Germline trimming cut 2 bases from V and 5 bases from J; bases unmatched to any gene: 5. The germline CDR1 and CDR2 sequences are MNHEY and SVGEGT. The CDR3 totals 15 residues. In DNA, the CDR3 is TGTGCCAGCAGTTACGTGACAGGGAAAACCGGGGAGCTGTTTTTT. Its protein is CASSYVTGKTGELFF.

The V call is TRBV28, the J call TRBJ2-7; 9 bases fit TRBD2. Trimming removed 3 bases from V and 0 bases from J; junction bases left unmatched: 6. The germline gives CDR1 MDHEN, CDR2 SYDVKM. The CDR3 has 16 amino acids. CDR3 sequence reads: CASSLKREASSYEQYF. CDR3 sequence (DNA): TGTGCCAGCAGTTTGAAGCGGGAGGCGAGCTCCTACGAGCAGTACTTC.

The V call is TRBV5-4, the J call TRBJ2-6; 9 bases are a match to TRBD1. CDR1 is SGHNT and CDR2 is YYREEE in the germline V gene (reference sequence). The CDR3 consists of 18 residues. Trimming at V came to 1 base and at J to 5 bases, leaving 10 bases not matched to a gene. The CDR3 reads CASSLLQGAGGWANVLTF. In DNA form, the CDR3 reads TGTGCCAGCAGCTTGTTACAGGGGGCCGGGGGTTGGGCCAACGTCCTGACTTTC.